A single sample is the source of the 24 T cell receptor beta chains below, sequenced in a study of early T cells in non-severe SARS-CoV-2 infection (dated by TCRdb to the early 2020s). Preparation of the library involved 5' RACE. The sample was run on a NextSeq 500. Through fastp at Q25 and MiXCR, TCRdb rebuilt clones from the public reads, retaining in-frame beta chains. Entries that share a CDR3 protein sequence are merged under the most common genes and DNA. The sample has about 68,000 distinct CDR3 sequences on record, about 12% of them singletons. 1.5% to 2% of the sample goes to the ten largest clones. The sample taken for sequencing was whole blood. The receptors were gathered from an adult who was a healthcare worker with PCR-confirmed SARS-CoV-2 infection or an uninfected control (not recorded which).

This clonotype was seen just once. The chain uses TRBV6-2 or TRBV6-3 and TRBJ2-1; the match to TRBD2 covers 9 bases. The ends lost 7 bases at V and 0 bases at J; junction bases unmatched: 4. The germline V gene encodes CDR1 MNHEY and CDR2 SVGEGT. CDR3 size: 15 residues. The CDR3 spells CASIRRGGSYNEQFF. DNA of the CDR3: TGTGCCAGCATACGGCGGGGGGGCTCCTACAATGAGCAGTTCTTC.

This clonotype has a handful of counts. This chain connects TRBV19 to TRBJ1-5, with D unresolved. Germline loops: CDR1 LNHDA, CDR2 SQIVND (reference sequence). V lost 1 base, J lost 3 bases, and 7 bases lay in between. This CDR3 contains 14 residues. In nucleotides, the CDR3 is TGTGCCAGTAGTATAGGAGGGTTCAATCAGCCCCAGCATTTT. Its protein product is CASSIGGFNQPQHF.

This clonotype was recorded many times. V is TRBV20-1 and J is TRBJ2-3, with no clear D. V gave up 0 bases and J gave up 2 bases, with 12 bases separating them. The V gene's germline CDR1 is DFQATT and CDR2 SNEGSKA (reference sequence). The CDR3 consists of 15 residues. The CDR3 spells CSARDLGRTTDTQYF. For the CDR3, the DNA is TGCAGTGCTAGAGATCTTGGCAGGACCACAGATACGCAGTATTTT.

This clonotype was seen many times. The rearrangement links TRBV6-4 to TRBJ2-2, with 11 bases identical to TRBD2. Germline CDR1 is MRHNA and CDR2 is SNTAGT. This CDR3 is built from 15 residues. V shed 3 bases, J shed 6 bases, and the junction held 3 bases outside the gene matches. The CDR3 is CASSEILAGAGELFF. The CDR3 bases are TGTGCCAGCAGTGAAATACTAGCGGGGGCCGGGGAGCTGTTTTTT.

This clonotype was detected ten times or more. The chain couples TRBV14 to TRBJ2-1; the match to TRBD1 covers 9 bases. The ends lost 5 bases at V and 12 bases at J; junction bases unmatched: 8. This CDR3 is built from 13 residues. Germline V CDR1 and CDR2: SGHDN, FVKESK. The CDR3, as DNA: TGTGCCAGCAGCAGGACAGGGGCAGAAAGGCAGTTCTTC. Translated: CASSRTGAERQFF.

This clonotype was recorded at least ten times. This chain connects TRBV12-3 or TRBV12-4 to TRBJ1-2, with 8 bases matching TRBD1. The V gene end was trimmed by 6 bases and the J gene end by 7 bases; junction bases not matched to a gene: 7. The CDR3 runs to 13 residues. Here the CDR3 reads CASSPGQGSGYTF. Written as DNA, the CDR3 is TGTGCCAGCAGCCCAGGACAGGGTAGTGGCTACACCTTC.

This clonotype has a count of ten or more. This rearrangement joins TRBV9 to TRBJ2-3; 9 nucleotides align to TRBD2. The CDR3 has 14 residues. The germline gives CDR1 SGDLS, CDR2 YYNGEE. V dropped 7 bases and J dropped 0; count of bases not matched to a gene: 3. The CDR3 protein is CASGGGASTDTQYF. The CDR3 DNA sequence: TGTGCCAGCGGCGGGGGGGCAAGCACAGATACGCAGTATTTT.

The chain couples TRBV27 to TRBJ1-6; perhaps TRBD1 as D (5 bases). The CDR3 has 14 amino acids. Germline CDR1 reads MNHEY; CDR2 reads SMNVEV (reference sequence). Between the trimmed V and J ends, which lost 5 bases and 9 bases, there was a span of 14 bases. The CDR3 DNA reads TGTGCCAGCAGTCCTCAGGGTTACTCTTCACCCCTCCACTTT. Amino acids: CASSPQGYSSPLHF.

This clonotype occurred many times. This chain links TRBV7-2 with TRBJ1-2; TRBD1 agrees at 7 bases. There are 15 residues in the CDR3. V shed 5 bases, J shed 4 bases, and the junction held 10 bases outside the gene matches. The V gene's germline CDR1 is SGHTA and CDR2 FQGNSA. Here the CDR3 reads CASSTRQGQIYGYTF. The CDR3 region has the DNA TGTGCCAGCAGCACCAGACAGGGTCAAATCTATGGCTACACCTTC.

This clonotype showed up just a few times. Here the CDR3 reads CASSLEGGPTDTQYF. For the CDR3, the DNA is TGTGCCAGCAGCTTAGAAGGGGGGCCCACAGATACGCAGTATTTT. The chain uses TRBV7-6 and TRBJ2-3; D is possibly TRBD1 or TRBD2 (6 bases each). The CDR3 contains 15 residues. The germline CDR1 and CDR2 sequences are SGHVS and FNYEAQ. V lost 1 base, J lost 2 bases, and 10 bases lay in between.

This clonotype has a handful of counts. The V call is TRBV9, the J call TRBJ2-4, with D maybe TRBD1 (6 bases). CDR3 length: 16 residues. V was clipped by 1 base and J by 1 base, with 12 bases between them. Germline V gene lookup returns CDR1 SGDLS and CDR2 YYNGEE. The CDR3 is CASSVRGWWAKNIQYF. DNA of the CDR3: TGTGCCAGCAGCGTAAGGGGGTGGTGGGCCAAAAACATTCAGTACTTC.

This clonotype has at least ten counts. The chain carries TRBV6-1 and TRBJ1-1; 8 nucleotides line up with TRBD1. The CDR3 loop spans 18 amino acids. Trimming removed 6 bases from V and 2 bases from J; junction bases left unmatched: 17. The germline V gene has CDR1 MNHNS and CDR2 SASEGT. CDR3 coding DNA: TGTGCCAGCAGCCAGGTCGTGGCAGGGGGCACCCGAAACACTGAAGCTTTCTTT. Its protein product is CASSQVVAGGTRNTEAFF.

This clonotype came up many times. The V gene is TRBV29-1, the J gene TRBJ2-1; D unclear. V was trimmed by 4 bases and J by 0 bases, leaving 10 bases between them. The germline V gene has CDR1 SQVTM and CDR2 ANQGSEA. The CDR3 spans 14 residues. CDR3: CSVGPQFSYNEQFF. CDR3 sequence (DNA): TGCAGCGTTGGCCCCCAGTTCTCCTACAATGAGCAGTTCTTC.

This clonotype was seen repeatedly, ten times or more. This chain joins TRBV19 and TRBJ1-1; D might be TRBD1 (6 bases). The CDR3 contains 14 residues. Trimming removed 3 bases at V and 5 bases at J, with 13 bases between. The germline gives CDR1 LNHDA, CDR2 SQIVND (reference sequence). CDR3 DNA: TGTGCCAGTAGTATTGAACTACAGGGAACTGAAGCTTTCTTT. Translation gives CASSIELQGTEAFF.

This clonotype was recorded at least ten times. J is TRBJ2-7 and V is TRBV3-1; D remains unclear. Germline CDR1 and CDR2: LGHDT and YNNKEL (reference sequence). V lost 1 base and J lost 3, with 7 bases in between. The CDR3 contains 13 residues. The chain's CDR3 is CASSQVDGYEQYF. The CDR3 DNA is TGTGCCAGCAGCCAAGTAGACGGCTACGAGCAGTACTTC.

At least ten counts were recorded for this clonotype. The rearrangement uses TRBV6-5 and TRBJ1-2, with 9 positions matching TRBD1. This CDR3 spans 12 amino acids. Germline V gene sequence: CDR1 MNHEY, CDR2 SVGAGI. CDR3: CAIGTGNYGYTF. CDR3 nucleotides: TGTGCGATCGGGACAGGGAACTATGGCTACACCTTC.

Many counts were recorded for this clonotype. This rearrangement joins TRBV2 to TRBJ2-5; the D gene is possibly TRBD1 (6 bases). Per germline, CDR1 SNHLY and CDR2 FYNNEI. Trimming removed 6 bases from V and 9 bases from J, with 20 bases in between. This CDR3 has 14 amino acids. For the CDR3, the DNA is TGTGCCAGCAGCACAGGGATGGGGTTTACGGCCCAGTACTTC. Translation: CASSTGMGFTAQYF. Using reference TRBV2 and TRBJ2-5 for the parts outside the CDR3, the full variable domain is EPEVTQTPSHQVTQMGQEVILRCVPISNHLYFYWYRQILGQKVEFLVSFYNNEISEKSEIFDDQFSVERPDGSNFTLKIRSTKLEDSAMYFCASSTGMGFTAQYFGPGTRLLVL.

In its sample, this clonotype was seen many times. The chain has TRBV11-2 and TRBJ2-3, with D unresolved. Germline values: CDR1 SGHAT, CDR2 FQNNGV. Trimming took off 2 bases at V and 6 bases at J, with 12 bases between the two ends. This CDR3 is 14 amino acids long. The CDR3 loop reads CASSLNSGEDTQYF. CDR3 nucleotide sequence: TGTGCCAGCAGCTTAAATTCAGGAGAGGATACGCAGTATTTT.

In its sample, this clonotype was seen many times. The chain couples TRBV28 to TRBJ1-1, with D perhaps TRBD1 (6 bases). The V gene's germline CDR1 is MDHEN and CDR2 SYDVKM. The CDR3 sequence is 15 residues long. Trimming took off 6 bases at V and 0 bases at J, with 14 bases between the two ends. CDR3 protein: CASRSIQGMNTEAFF. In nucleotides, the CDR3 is TGTGCCAGCAGGTCCATCCAGGGGATGAACACTGAAGCTTTCTTT.

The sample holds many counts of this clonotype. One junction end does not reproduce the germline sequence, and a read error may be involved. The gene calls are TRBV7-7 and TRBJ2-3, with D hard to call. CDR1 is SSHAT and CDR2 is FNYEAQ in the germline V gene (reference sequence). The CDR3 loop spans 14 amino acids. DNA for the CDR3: TGTGCTAGCACCCCGCTGGACCGGGCGGATACGCAGTATTTT. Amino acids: CASTPLDRADTQYF.

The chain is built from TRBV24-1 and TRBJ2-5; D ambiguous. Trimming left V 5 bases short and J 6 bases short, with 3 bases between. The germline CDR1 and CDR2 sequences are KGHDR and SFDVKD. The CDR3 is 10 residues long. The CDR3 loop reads CATSAKTQYF. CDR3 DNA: TGTGCCACCAGTGCGAAGACCCAGTACTTC.

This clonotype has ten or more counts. The CDR3 nucleotides are TGCAGCGTTGGAATGGGGTCCCTGGTTAGAAGCGAGCAGTACTTC. The encoded protein is CSVGMGSLVRSEQYF. The V and J genes are TRBV29-1 and TRBJ2-7, with D unresolved. CDR3 size: 15 residues. With 4 bases removed from V and 6 bases from J, the gap between germline ends came to 22 bases. Germline values: CDR1 SQVTM, CDR2 ANQGSEA.

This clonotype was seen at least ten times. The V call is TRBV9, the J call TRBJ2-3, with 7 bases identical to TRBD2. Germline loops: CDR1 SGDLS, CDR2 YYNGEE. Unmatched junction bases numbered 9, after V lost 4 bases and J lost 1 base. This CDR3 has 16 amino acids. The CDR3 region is CASSPEGGYGTDTQYF. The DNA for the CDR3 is TGTGCCAGCAGCCCAGAGGGAGGGTATGGCACAGATACGCAGTATTTT. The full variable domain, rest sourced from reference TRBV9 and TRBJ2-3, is DSGVTQTPKHLITATGQRVTLRCSPRSGDLSVYWYQQSLDQGLQFLIQYYNGEERAKGNILERFSAQQFPDLHSELNLSSLELGDSALYFCASSPEGGYGTDTQYFGPGTRLTVL.

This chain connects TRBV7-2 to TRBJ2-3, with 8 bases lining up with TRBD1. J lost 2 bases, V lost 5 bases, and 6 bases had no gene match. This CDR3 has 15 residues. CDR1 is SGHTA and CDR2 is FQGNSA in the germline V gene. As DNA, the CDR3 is TGTGCCAGCAGCCGGCGGGACAGGAACACAGATACGCAGTATTTT. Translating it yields CASSRRDRNTDTQYF.